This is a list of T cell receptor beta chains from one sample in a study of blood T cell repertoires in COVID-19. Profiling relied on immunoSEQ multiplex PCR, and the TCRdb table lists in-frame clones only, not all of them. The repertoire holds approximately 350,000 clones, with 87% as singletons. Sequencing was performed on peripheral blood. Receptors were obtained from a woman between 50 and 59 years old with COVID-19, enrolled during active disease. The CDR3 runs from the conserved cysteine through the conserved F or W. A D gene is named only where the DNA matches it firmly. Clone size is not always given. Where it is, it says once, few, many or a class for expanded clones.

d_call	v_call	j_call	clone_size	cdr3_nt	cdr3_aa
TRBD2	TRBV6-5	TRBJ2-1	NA	TGTGCCAGCACCAACCCCCCTAGCGGGAACTATGAGCAGTTCTTC	CASTNPPSGNYEQFF
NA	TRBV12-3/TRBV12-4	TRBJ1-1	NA	TGTGCCAGCAGTTTTGGCAGTAGGGGGGAAGCTTTCTTT	CASSFGSRGEAFF
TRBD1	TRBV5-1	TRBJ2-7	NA	TGCGCCAGCAGCTCTGGACAGGGGGTTTCACTCTACTCCTACGAGCAGTACTTC	CASSSGQGVSLYSYEQYF
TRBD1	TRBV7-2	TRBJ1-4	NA	TGTGCCTCAACAGGGGAGAGGAATGAAAAACTGTTTTTT	CASTGERNEKLFF
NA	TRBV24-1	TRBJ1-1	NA	TGTGCCACCAGTGATGGGGGACAAGCGAACACTGAAGCTTTCTTT	CATSDGGQANTEAFF
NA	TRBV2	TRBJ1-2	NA	TGTGCCAGCAGTGTCGCAGGGAACCATGGCTACACCTTC	CASSVAGNHGYTF
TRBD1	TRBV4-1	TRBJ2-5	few	TGCGCCAGCAGCCGCGGACAGGGCCCCTATGGGTACCAAGAGACCCAGTACTTC	CASSRGQGPYGYQETQYF
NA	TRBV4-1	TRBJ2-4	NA	TGCGCCAGTACCCAATTGGGGCTGGGAAACATTCAGTACTTC	CASTQLGLGNIQYF
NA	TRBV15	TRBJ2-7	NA	TGTGCCACCAGAGATAGACAGGTCCCCTCCTACGAGCAGTACTTC	CATRDRQVPSYEQYF
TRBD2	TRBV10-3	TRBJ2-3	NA	TGTGCCGCTAGACTAGCGGGCCCGGCAGATACGCAGTATTTT	CAARLAGPADTQYF
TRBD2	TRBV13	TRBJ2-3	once	TGTGCCAGCAGCTTAGCGGCTAGCGGGAGTCCAGATACGCAGTATTTT	CASSLAASGSPDTQYF
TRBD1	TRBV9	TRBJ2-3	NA	TGTGCCAGCAGCGAACCCGGGACAGGGGGCGCATATACGCAGTATTTT	CASSEPGTGGAYTQYF
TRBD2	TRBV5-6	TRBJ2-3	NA	TGTGCCAGCAGCAGGGAAGGACTAGCGGAATGGGCAGATACGCAGTATTTT	CASSREGLAEWADTQYF
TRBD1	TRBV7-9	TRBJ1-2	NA	TGTGCCAGCAGCTTAGTGCAGGGGGCGTATGGCTACACCTTC	CASSLVQGAYGYTF
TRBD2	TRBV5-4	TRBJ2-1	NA	TGTGCCAGCAGCTTCGGGACTAGCGGCTACAATGAGCAGTTCTTC	CASSFGTSGYNEQFF
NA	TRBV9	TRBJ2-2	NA	TGTGCCAGCAGCGTAGAGGGGGTTATAGGGTTCACCGGGGAGCTGTTTTTT	CASSVEGVIGFTGELFF
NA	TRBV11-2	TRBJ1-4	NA	TGTGCCAGCAGGACGGTCGAGACAGGCGCTGAAAAACTGTTTTTT	CASRTVETGAEKLFF
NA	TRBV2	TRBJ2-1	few	TGTGCCAGCAGTGAATCACGCGGTGAGCAGTTCTTC	CASSESRGEQFF
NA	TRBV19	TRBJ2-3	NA	TGTGCCAGTAGTCCTCTAAGGGACATCGCTAGCACAGATACGCAGTATTTT	CASSPLRDIASTDTQYF
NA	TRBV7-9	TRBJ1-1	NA	TGTGCCAGCAGCTTATCAGGAAGCACTGAAGCTTTCTTT	CASSLSGSTEAFF
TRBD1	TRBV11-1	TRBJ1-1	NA	TGTGCCAGCAGGGGACAGGGGGCTCGTCGGAACACTGAAGCTTTCTTT	CASRGQGARRNTEAFF
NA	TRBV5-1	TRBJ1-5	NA	TGCGCCAGCAGCTTCGGGGGGTACGATCAGCCCCAGCATTTT	CASSFGGYDQPQHF
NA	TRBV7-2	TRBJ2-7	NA	TGTGCCAGCAGCTCGACCCCGGGTAGAACCTACGAGCAGTACTTC	CASSSTPGRTYEQYF
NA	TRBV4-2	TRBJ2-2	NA	TGTGCCAGCAGCCAAGTCGGTTTAGACGGGGAGCTGTTTTTT	CASSQVGLDGELFF
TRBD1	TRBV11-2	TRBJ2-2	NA	TGTGCCAGCAGCTTAGATTTAACAGGGGGCGCCGGCACCGGGGAGCTGTTTTTT	CASSLDLTGGAGTGELFF
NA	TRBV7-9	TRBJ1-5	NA	TGTGCCAGCAGCGGAGCGCCCGATAGTGGTCAGCCCCAGCATTTT	CASSGAPDSGQPQHF
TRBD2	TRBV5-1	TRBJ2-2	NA	TGCGCCAGCAGCTTGGCCCTAGCGGGAGGGCCAGGCACCGGGGAGCTGTTTTTT	CASSLALAGGPGTGELFF
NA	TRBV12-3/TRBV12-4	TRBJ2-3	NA	TGTGCCAGCAGTCGGACAGCTGATACGCAGTATTTT	CASSRTADTQYF
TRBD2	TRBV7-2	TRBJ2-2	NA	TGTGCCAGCAGCTTAAGACTAGCGGGAGCGGCAATAGGCACCGGGGAGCTGTTTTTT	CASSLRLAGAAIGTGELFF
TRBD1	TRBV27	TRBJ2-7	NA	TGTGCCAGCAGTCCGACGACAGGGGGTTCCTACGAGCAGTACTTC	CASSPTTGGSYEQYF
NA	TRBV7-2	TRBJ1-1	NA	TGTGCCAGCAGCTTAGTGGCGACAGGAAACACTGAAGCTTTCTTT	CASSLVATGNTEAFF
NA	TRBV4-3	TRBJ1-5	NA	TGCGCCAGCAGCCAAGACCCCCTCGGAGGAGACAATCAGCCCCAGCATTTT	CASSQDPLGGDNQPQHF
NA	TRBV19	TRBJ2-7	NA	TGTGCCAGTAGTATAGGGACAGACTACGAGCAGTACTTC	CASSIGTDYEQYF
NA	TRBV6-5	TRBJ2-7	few	TGTGCCAGCAGTAGAGCGGTCTCCTACGAGCAGTACTTC	CASSRAVSYEQYF
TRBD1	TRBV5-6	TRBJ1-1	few	TGTGCCAGCAGCTTGCCGGGACAGGGTCAATCGAACACTGAAGCTTTCTTT	CASSLPGQGQSNTEAFF
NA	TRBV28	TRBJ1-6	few	TGTGCCAGCAGTTTAGGGCAGGGGTACCGATTGCCCCTCCACTTT	CASSLGQGYRLPLHF
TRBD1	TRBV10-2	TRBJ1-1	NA	TGCGCCATCTCGACAGGGTCGAGGACTGAAGCTTTCTTT	CAISTGSRTEAFF
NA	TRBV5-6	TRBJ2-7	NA	TGTGCCAGCAGCGCGGACTACGAGCAGTACTTC	CASSADYEQYF
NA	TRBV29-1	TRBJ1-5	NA	TGCAGCGTTGGGGAGCCCAATCAGCCCCAGCATTTT	CSVGEPNQPQHF
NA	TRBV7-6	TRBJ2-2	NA	TGTGCCAGCAGCTTAGGAGGGGGATACGCCGGGGAGCTGTTTTTT	CASSLGGGYAGELFF
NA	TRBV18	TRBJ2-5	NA	TGTGCCAGCTCGCCCGGCAGGGGCATCCTCCAAGAGACCCAGTACTTC	CASSPGRGILQETQYF
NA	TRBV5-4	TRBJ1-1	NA	TGTGCCAGCAGCTTGGGAGGGTTGAACACTGAAGCTTTCTTT	CASSLGGLNTEAFF
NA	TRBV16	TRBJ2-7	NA	TGTGCCAGCAGCCACTCTCCTCGGGACTGTTACTTC	CASSHSPRDCYF
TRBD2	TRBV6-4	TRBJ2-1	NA	TGTGCCAGCAGTGCTAGCGGGGACTACAATGAGCAGTTCTTC	CASSASGDYNEQFF
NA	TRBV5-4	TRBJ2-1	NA	TGTGCCAGCAGCTTCCAGGGGCGGCGTAACAATGAGCAGTTCTTC	CASSFQGRRNNEQFF
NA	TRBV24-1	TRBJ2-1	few	TGTGCCACCAAACCAGCAGGGCGTGCCAATGAGCAGTTCTTC	CATKPAGRANEQFF
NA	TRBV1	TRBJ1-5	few	TGCACCAGCAGAACCAGCACGGGATATGATCAGCCCCAGCATTTT	CTSRTSTGYDQPQHF
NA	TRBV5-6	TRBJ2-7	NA	TGTGCCAGCAGCTTACAGGTCACTACCTACGAGCAGTACTTC	CASSLQVTTYEQYF